This T cell receptor (beta chain) was profiled in a study of T cell clonotyping in hematopoietic cell transplantation. Turning to the study itself: Cytoreduction preceded collection of pretransplant recipient samples. The study's findings and limits: CD4 and CD8 repertoire contributions could not be separated without sorting. Few recipient clonotypes overlapped donors; over 97% were de novo at given depth.

Assay: immunoSEQ multiplex PCR; the TCRdb copy retains only in-frame clones and omits some. The sample holds under 20,000 clones; 86% are singletons and the top ten take under 8.5%. Time point defined: recipient sample about 28 days before transplant, after cytoreduction. With regard to this clone: The antigen remains unidentified.

Germline V gives CDR1 LNHDA, CDR2 SQIVND (reference sequence). With 5 bases removed from V and 0 bases from J, the gap between germline ends came to 7 bases. The CDR3 covers 13 residues. The receptor's source is a man aged 45-65 years with acute myeloid leukemia. Some clones in this sample may be carry-over from other donors' samples. The specimen was peripheral blood mononuclear cells, collected before stem cell transplant. This sequence joins TRBV19 and TRBJ1-1; D is uncertain. The CDR3 protein is CASSPTVNTEAFF. The CDR3 DNA sequence: TGTGCCAGTAGTCCCACGGTGAACACTGAAGCTTTCTTT.